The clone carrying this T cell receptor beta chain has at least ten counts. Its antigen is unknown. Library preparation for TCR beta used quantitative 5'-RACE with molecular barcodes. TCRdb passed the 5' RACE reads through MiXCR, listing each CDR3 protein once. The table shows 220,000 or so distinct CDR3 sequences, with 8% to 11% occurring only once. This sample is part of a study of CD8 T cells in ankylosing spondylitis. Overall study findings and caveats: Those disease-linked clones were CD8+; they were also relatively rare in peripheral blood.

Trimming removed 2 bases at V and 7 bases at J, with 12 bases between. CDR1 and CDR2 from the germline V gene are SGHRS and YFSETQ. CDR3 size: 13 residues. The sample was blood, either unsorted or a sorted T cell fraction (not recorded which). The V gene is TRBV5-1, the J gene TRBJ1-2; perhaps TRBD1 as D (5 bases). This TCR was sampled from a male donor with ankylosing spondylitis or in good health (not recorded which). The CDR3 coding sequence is TGCGCCAGCAGCTTCGGGACCTGGGGTGGCTACACCTTC. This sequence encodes CASSFGTWGGYTF.